One and the same sample provided the 19 T cell receptor beta chains below, sequenced in a study of post-analysis software for immune sequencing data. The study, taken as a whole, reports: A handful of TRBV segments were significantly more frequent in patients than in controls. TRBV5-6, TRBV5-1 and TRBV20-1 were among these segments.

These receptors have no known antigen. TCR beta cDNA libraries had unique molecular identifiers. One entry per CDR3 protein, called by TCRdb with MiXCR from the PCR reads. Of some 500,000 distinct CDR3 sequences detected, roughly 46% appear once; the ten largest clones hold around an eighth. What was sequenced was blood. These receptors all come from a girl aged 10 to 17 with multiple sclerosis.

The CDR3 loop reads CATSDTGQGAQPQHF. The CDR3 region has the DNA TGTGCCACCAGTGATACCGGGCAGGGGGCACAGCCCCAGCATTTT. This chain links TRBV24-1 with TRBJ1-5, with TRBD1 matching over 8 bases. Losses at the gene ends were 3 bases for V and 7 bases for J; bases not matched to a gene: 7. Per germline, CDR1 KGHDR and CDR2 SFDVKD. This CDR3 spans 15 amino acids.

The chain employs TRBV29-1 and TRBJ2-3; D is perhaps TRBD1 or TRBD2 (5 bases each). Germline V gene lookup returns CDR1 SQVTM and CDR2 ANQGSEA. The CDR3 extends over 14 amino acids. The CDR3 region has the DNA TGCAGTGTCCTAGGAGGCGAATTAGGGGATGCGCAGTATTTT. Amino acids: CSVLGGELGDAQYF.

The rearrangement uses TRBV29-1 and TRBJ2-7; 11 bases are a match to TRBD1. The CDR3 is 13 residues long. V shed 3 bases, J shed 5 bases, and the junction held 3 bases outside the gene matches. Germline V gene lookup returns CDR1 SQVTM and CDR2 ANQGSEA. Written as DNA, the CDR3 is TGCAGCGTTGAGGGACAGGGGGGCGACGAGCAGTACGTC. Translated: CSVEGQGGDEQYV.

In nucleotides, the CDR3 is TGTGCCAGCAGTCCCGCCCGAGGGGACCAAGAGACCCAGTACTTC. Amino acids: CASSPARGDQETQYF. The gene calls are TRBV27 and TRBJ2-5; the D gene could be TRBD1 or TRBD2 (5 bases each). The CDR3 has 15 amino acids. Deletions cut 5 bases from V and 0 bases from J, with 13 bases between. Germline loops: CDR1 MNHEY, CDR2 SMNVEV (reference sequence).

The table lists this clonotype with a few counts. The V gene is TRBV25-1, the J gene TRBJ1-2; no reliable D call. The CDR3 extends over 14 amino acids. Trimming pared 1 base from V and 4 bases from J, leaving 10 bases between. Per germline, CDR1 MGHDK and CDR2 SYGVNS. CDR3 region: CASSEFHGSYGYTF. CDR3 bases: TGTGCCAGCAGTGAATTTCACGGATCCTATGGCTACACCTTC.

This sequence joins TRBV24-1 and TRBJ2-3; D remains unclear. The length of the CDR3 is 14 residues. Germline V lookup: CDR1 KGHDR, CDR2 SFDVKD. V lost 4 bases to trimming and J lost 2 bases, with 9 bases between them. The CDR3 reads CATSDADITDTQYF. The DNA of the CDR3 is TGTGCCACCAGTGACGCTGACATCACAGATACGCAGTATTTT.

This clonotype has a handful of counts. V is TRBV7-2 and J is TRBJ2-5; 7 nucleotides align to TRBD2. In germline, CDR1 is SGHTA, CDR2 FQGNSA. V dropped 1 base and J dropped 2; count of bases not matched to a gene: 7. This CDR3 spans 16 amino acids. CDR3 coding DNA: TGTGCCAGCAGCTTAGAGTTGGCGGGAGCACAAGAGACCCAGTACTTC. Protein product: CASSLELAGAQETQYF.

This clonotype was observed a few times. The chain recombines TRBV28 with TRBJ2-7, with D unclear. The CDR3 has 14 residues. From germline, CDR1 is MDHEN and CDR2 SYDVKM. The V and J ends lost 2 bases and 0 bases respectively, with 8 bases between them. CDR3 sequence: CASSLEKSSYEQYF. The CDR3 coding sequence is TGTGCCAGCAGTTTAGAGAAAAGCTCCTACGAGCAGTACTTC.

The sample holds a few counts of this clonotype. The chain is built from TRBV27 and TRBJ1-5; 7 bases match TRBD1. J lost 7 bases, V lost 5 bases, and 11 bases had no gene match. The CDR3 spans 15 residues. Germline V gene lookup returns CDR1 MNHEY and CDR2 SMNVEV (reference sequence). The CDR3: CASSPSTGMRQPQHF. The CDR3 DNA follows: TGTGCCAGCAGTCCCTCGACAGGGATGCGACAGCCCCAGCATTTT.

This chain's CDR3 is CASSSRTGATNTGELFF. In DNA, the CDR3 is TGTGCCAGCAGCTCTAGGACAGGGGCTACGAACACCGGGGAGCTGTTTTTT. The rearrangement links TRBV5-6 to TRBJ2-2, with 9 bases that match TRBD1. The CDR3 consists of 17 residues. V lost 3 bases to trimming and J lost 0 bases; unmatched junction nucleotides: 6. Germline CDR1 reads SGHDT; CDR2 reads YYEEEE.

The chain employs TRBV12-3 or TRBV12-4 and TRBJ1-5; the D is unclear. This CDR3 is 15 amino acids long. V lost 3 bases to trimming and J lost 1 base, with 10 bases between them. CDR3 DNA: TGTGCCAGCAGTTTCCGGGGTTCGAGCAATCAGCCCCAGCATTTT. As protein: CASSFRGSSNQPQHF.

V gene TRBV20-1 combines with J gene TRBJ2-2; TRBD1 aligns across 10 bases. V shed 1 base and J 7 bases; nucleotides not matched to a gene: 3. CDR1 is DFQATT, CDR2 SNEGSKA, per germline (reference sequence). The CDR3 covers 14 residues. The CDR3 sequence: CSARGQGAGGELFF. The CDR3 DNA sequence: TGCAGTGCTAGAGGACAGGGGGCGGGCGGGGAGCTGTTTTTT.

The chain joins TRBV11-2 to TRBJ2-5; D is perhaps TRBD1 or TRBD2 (6 bases each). Germline V CDR1 and CDR2: SGHAT, FQNNGV. The CDR3 covers 13 residues. The V end was cut by 7 bases, the J end by 5 bases, with 14 bases between. CDR3 loop: CASTPGAPETQYF. CDR3 bases: TGTGCCAGCACGCCGGGGGCTCCGGAGACCCAGTACTTC.

The chain employs TRBV24-1 and TRBJ2-3; D call uncertain. Trimming left V 4 bases short and J 2 bases short, with 6 bases between. Germline CDR1 is KGHDR and CDR2 is SFDVKD. The CDR3 spans 13 residues. The CDR3 DNA sequence: TGTGCCACCAGTGACCGACCCACAGATACGCAGTATTTT. It is translated as CATSDRPTDTQYF.

This rearrangement joins TRBV28 to TRBJ1-2; D gene ambiguous. The germline CDR1 and CDR2 sequences are MDHEN and SYDVKM. This CDR3 comprises 13 residues. The V and J ends lost 4 bases and 8 bases respectively, with 14 bases between them. DNA of the CDR3: TGTGCCAGCAGTTCTTCAAAGGTCGGGGGCTACACCTTC. The encoded protein is CASSSSKVGGYTF.

The table lists this clonotype with many counts. The chain recombines TRBV20-1 with TRBJ2-7, with TRBD2 identical over 8 bases. The germline CDR1 and CDR2 sequences are DFQATT and SNEGSKA (reference sequence). Unmatched junction bases numbered 10, after V lost 6 bases and J lost 3 bases. There are 14 residues in the CDR3. CDR3 loop: CSAGSAGASYEQYF. CDR3 sequence (DNA): TGCAGTGCCGGCTCAGCGGGAGCCAGCTACGAGCAGTACTTC.

The sample holds a few counts of this clonotype. This chain connects TRBV14 to TRBJ2-5, with TRBD1 matching 9 bases. This CDR3 comprises 16 residues. The junction had 6 bases not matched to a gene; V was cut back by 2 bases and J by 2 bases. Germline V CDR1 and CDR2: SGHDN, FVKESK. The CDR3 reads CASSQRQGVGQETQYF. In DNA, the CDR3 is TGTGCCAGCAGCCAACGACAGGGGGTCGGGCAAGAGACCCAGTACTTC.

This clonotype was counted between two and nine times. V and J are TRBV20-1 and TRBJ2-1; 9 bases fit TRBD1. The CDR3 is 14 residues long. CDR1 DFQATT and CDR2 SNEGSKA come from the germline V gene (reference sequence). V lost 5 bases to trimming and J lost 7 bases; unmatched junction nucleotides: 9. CDR3 sequence: CSALGTGMRNEQFF. CDR3 nucleotide sequence: TGCAGTGCTCTTGGGACAGGGATGCGGAATGAGCAGTTCTTC.

This chain uses TRBV6-6 with TRBJ2-4; 10 nucleotides match TRBD1. With the DNA end fitting TRBJ2-7 better, the J assignment may be wrong. This CDR3 region has 15 residues. Germline V gene lookup returns CDR1 MNHNY and CDR2 SVGAGI (reference sequence). In DNA, the CDR3 is TGTGCCAGCAGCAACCGGGACAGGGGAACAGACGAGCAGTACTTC. It is translated as CASSNRDRGTDEQYF.